The clone carrying this TCR beta chain was picked up a small number of times. The data belong to a study of T cells in Graves' hyperthyroidism and ophthalmopathy. The CDR3 covers 14 residues. V shed 6 bases and J 5 bases; nucleotides not matched to a gene: 9. Germline lookup yields CDR1 MNHNS and CDR2 SASEGT. Authors of the study amplified TCR beta CDR3 regions from RNA transcripts. TCR CDR3 regions were first amplified by RT-PCR with HTBI primers. MiXCR was run by TCRdb on the multiplex PCR reads, yielding one entry per CDR3 protein. This sample has about 200,000 distinct CDR3 sequences, with about 17% found just once. Calling Graves' hyperthyroidism stable meant ophthalmopathy did not progress within 18 months. Each diagnosis was grounded in clinical symptoms, serum thyroxine and TRAb, thyroid ultrasound, and orbital computed tomography. PBMCs were sourced from more than 9 ml fresh peripheral blood.

Sequencing was performed on blood. The origin of this receptor is a woman aged 50 to 60 with Graves' hyperthyroidism. The gene calls are TRBV6-1 and TRBJ1-1; 7 positions agree with TRBD1. The CDR3 DNA reads as TGTGCCAGCAGACCGACAGGGTTGATTACTGAAGCTTTCTTT. Amino acid sequence: CASRPTGLITEAFF.